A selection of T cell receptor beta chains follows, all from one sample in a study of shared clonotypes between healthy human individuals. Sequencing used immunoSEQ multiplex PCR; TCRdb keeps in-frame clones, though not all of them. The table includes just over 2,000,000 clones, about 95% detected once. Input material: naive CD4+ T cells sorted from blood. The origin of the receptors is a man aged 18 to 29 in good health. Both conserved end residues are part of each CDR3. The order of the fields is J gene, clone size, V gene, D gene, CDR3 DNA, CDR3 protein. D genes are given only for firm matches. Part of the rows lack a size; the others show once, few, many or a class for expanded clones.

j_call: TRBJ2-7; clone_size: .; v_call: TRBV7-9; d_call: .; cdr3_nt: TGTGCCAGCAACTTAACGAGGGGGGTGGACGAGCAGTACTTC; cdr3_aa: CASNLTRGVDEQYF
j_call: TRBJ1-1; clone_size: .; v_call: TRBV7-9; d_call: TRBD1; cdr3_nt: TGTGCCAGCAGCAAAGGGACAGGGGGCGGGTGGTACACTGAAGCTTTCTTT; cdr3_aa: CASSKGTGGGWYTEAFF
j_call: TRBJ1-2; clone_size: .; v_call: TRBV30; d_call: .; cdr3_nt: TGTGCCTGGAGTGTAATAGGGCAGCGACACCCCTATGGCTACACCTTC; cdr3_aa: CAWSVIGQRHPYGYTF
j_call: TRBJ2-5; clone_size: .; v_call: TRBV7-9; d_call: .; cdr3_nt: TGTGCCAGCAGCTCATACGGGGTCGGGGAGACCCAGTACTTC; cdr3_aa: CASSSYGVGETQYF
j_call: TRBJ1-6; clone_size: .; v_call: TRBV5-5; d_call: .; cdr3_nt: TGTGCCAGCAGCTTGGAGGCAGGGAGGTATAATTCACCCCTCCACTTT; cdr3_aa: CASSLEAGRYNSPLHF
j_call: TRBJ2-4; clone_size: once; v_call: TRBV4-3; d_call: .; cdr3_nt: TGCGCCAGCAGCCAGCGGGACGAGAAAAACATTCAGTACTTC; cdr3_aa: CASSQRDEKNIQYF
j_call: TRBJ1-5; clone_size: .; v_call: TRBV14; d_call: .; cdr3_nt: TGTGCCAGCAGCCAAGGAGGTTGGCAGCCCCAGCATTTT; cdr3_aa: CASSQGGWQPQHF
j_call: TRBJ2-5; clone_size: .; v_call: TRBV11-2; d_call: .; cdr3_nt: TGTGCCAGCAGCTTCGGATCCGTCGAGACCCAGTACTTC; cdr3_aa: CASSFGSVETQYF
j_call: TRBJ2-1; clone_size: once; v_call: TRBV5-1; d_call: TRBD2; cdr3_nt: TGCGCCAGCAGCCGGACTAGCAATGAGCAGTTCTTC; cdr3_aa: CASSRTSNEQFF
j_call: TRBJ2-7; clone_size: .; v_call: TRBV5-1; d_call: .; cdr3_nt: TGCGCCAGCAGCTTGGTTGTAGGACCCTACGAGCAGTACTTC; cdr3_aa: CASSLVVGPYEQYF
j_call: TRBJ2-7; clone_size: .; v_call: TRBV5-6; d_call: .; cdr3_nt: TGTGCCAGCAGCCGAGGGGGAGGCGAGCAGTACTTC; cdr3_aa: CASSRGGGEQYF
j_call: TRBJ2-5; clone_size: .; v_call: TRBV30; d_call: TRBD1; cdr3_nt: TGTGCCTGGAGTTACGGACAGGGCAGGCAAGAGACCCAGTACTTC; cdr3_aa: CAWSYGQGRQETQYF
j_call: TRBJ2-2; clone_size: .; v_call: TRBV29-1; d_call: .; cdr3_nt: TGCAGCGTTGAAGATAGGGAGGCCGGGGAGCTGTTTTTT; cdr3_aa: CSVEDREAGELFF
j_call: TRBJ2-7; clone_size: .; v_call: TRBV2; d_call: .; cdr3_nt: TGTGCCAGCAAAAAGGCGGGCGGAACCTACGAGCAGTACTTC; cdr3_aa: CASKKAGGTYEQYF
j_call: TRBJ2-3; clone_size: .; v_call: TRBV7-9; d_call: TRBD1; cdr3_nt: TGTGCCAGCAGCCCTACAGGGGGCGTGGATACGCAGTATTTT; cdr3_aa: CASSPTGGVDTQYF
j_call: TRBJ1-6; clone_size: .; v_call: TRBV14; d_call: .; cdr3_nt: TGTGCCAGCAGCCTCAGTCCCCAGGCACCCCTCCACTTT; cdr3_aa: CASSLSPQAPLHF
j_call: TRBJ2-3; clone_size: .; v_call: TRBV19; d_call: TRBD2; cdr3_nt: TGTGCCAGTAGTCGGACTAGCGGGACAGATACGCAGTATTTT; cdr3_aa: CASSRTSGTDTQYF
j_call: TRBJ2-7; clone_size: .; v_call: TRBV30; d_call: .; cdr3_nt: TGTGCCTGGAGTATGGACAGAACTTTGTCCTTC; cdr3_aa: CAWSMDRTLSF
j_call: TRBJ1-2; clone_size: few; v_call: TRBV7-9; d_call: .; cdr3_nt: TGTGCCAGCAGCTTAGGACAGCTATACTATGGCTACACCTTC; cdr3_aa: CASSLGQLYYGYTF
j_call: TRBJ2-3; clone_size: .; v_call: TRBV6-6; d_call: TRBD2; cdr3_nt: TGTGCCAGCAGAATAGGACTAGCGGGAACGGATACGCAGTATTTT; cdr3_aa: CASRIGLAGTDTQYF
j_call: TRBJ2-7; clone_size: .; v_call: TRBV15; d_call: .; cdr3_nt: TGTGCCACCAGCAGTAGGAGGGGGAGCTCCTACGAGCAGTACTTC; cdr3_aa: CATSSRRGSSYEQYF
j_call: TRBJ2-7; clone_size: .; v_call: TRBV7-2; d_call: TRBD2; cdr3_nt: TGTGCCAGCAGCCCCTGGGGGGGAGCGGGGGTCTACGAGCAGTACTTC; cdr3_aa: CASSPWGGAGVYEQYF
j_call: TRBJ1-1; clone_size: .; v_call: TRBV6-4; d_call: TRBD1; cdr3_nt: TGTGCCATGCGAGGAGGGACAGTGAACACTGAAGCTTTCTTT; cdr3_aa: CAMRGGTVNTEAFF
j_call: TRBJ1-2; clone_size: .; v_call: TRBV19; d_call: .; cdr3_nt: TGTGCCAGTAAGGGGTACTATGGCTACACCTTC; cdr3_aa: CASKGYYGYTF
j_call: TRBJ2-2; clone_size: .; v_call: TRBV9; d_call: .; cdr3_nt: TGTGCCAGCAGCGTAGAGGCCCAGCAGAAAACCGGGGAGCTGTTTTTT; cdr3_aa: CASSVEAQQKTGELFF
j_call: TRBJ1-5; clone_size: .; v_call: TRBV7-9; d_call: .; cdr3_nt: TGTGCCAGCAGCTTTGGACAGCAGAATCAGCCCCAGCATTTT; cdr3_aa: CASSFGQQNQPQHF
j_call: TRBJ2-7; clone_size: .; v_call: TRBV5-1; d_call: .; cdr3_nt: TGCGCCAGCAGCGGGGACCAATGGGGCGAGCAGTACTTC; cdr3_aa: CASSGDQWGEQYF
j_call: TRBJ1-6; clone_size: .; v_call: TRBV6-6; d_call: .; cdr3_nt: TGTGCCAGCGGGGGTTCTTCTAATTCACCCCTCCACTTT; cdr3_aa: CASGGSSNSPLHF
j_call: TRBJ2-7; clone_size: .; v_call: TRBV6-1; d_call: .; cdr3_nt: TGTGCCAGCAACGCAGGGACCCTCATCTACGAGCAGTACTTC; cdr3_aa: CASNAGTLIYEQYF
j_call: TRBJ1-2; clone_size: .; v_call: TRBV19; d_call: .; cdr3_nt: TGTGCCAGTAGTATAGTCCTCAACTATGGCTACACCTTC; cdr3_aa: CASSIVLNYGYTF
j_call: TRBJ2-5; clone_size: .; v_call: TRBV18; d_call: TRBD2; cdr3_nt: TGTGCCAGCTCACAGGGACTAGCGGGGGGCCAAGAGACCCAGTACTTC; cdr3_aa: CASSQGLAGGQETQYF
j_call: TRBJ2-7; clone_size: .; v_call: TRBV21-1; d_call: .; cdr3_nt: TGTGCCAGCAGCAAACCGGGACAGGGGAGCTACGAGCAGTACTTC; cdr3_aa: CASSKPGQGSYEQYF
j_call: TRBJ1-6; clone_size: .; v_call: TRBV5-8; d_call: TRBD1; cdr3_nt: TGTGCCAGCAGCCCGACAGGGGTAAGGAATTCACCCCTCCACTTT; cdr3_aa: CASSPTGVRNSPLHF
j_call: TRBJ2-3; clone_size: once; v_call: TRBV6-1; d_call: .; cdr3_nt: TGTGCCAGCAGCCCAGCAAGCAGAGGCACAGATACGCAGTATTTT; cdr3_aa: CASSPASRGTDTQYF
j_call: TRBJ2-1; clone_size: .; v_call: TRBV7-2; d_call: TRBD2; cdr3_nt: TGTGCCAGCAGCTTACGCTCGGGCGGGGGCTACAATGAGCAGTTCTTC; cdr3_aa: CASSLRSGGGYNEQFF
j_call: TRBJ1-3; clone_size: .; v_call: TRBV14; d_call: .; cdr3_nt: TGTGCCAGCAGCCAAGGGGGCGATTACTCTGGAAACACCATATATTTT; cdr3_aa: CASSQGGDYSGNTIYF
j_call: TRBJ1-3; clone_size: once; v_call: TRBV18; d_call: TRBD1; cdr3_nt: TGTGCCAGCTCACCACCGACAGGGGTGAGCTCTGGAAACACCATATATTTT; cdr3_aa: CASSPPTGVSSGNTIYF
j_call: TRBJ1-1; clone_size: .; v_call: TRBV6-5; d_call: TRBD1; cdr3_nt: TGTGCCAGCAGGCCTCCGGGACAGGGGAACACTGAAGCTTTCTTT; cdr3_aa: CASRPPGQGNTEAFF
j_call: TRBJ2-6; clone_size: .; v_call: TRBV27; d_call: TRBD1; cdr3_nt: TGTGCCAGCAGTTTATCGGCCAGGGGGCCTGCTGGGGCCAACGTCCTGACTTTC; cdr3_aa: CASSLSARGPAGANVLTF
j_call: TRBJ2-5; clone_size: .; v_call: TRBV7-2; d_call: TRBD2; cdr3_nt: TGTGCCAGCAGCTCTGGACTAGCCAAAGAGACCCAGTACTTC; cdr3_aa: CASSSGLAKETQYF
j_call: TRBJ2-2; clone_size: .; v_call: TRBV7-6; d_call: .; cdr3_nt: TGTGCCAGCAGCGAGATCAGGCAGAACACCGGGGAGCTGTTTTTT; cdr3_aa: CASSEIRQNTGELFF
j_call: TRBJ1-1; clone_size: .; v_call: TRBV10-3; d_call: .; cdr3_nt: TGTGCCATCAGCCTCTTATACAGGGCAGAGAACACTGAAGCTTTCTTT; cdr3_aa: CAISLLYRAENTEAFF
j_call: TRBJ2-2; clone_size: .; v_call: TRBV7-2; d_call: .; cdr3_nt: TGTGCCAGCAGCTTAAGTGGGAACACCGGGGAGCTGTTTTTT; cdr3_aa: CASSLSGNTGELFF
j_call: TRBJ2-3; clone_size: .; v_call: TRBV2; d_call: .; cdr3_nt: TGTGCCAGCAGTGATCGGGGCAGACGCACAGATACGCAGTATTTT; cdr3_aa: CASSDRGRRTDTQYF
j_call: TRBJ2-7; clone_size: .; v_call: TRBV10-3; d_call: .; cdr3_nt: TGTGCCATCAGTGAGTCTGGCGCGGCTTACGAGCAGTACTTC; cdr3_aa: CAISESGAAYEQYF
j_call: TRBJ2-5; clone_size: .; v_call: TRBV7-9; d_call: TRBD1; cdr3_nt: TGTGCCAGCAGCTTAGAGCAGGGGGCCGAGACCCAGTACTTC; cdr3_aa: CASSLEQGAETQYF
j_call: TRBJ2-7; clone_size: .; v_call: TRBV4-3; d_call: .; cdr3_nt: TGCGCGCGGAGACGGGATCCCACCGATTTTTACTACGAGCAGTACTTC; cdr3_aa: CARRRDPTDFYYEQYF
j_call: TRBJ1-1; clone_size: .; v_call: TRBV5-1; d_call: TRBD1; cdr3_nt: TGCGCCAGCAGGACAGAACAGGGGACTGAAGCTTTCTTT; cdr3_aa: CASRTEQGTEAFF
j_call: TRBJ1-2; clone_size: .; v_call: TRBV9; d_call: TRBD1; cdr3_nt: TGTGCCAGCAGCCCACAGGGGGTAAACTATGGCTACACCTTC; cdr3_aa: CASSPQGVNYGYTF
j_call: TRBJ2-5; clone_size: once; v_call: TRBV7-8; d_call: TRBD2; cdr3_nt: TGTGCCAGCAGCCCGCGGGGGGCAGGCGAGACCCAGTACTTC; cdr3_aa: CASSPRGAGETQYF
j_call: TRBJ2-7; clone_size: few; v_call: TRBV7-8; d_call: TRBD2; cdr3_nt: TGTGCCAGCAGCTGGGGACTAGAGGGATACGAGCAGTACTTC; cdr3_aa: CASSWGLEGYEQYF
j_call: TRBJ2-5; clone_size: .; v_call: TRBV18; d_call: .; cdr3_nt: TGTGCCAGCTCACCCGGTGGGGGAAAGACCCAGTACTTC; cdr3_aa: CASSPGGGKTQYF
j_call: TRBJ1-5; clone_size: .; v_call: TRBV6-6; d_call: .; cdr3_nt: TGTGCCAGCATGATCGGTACCAGAGATCAGCCCCAGCATTTT; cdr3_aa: CASMIGTRDQPQHF
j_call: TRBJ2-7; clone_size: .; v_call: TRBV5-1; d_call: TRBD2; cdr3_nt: TGCGCCAGCAGCTACGGGACTAAGTCCTCCTACGAGCAGTACTTC; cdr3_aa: CASSYGTKSSYEQYF
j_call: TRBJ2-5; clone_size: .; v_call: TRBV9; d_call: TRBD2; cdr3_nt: TGTGCCAGCAGCGTAGCTAGCGGGAGGGGAGAGACCCAGTACTTC; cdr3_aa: CASSVASGRGETQYF
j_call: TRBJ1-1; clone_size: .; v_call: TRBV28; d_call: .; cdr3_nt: TGTGCCAGCGTGGGGAACACTGAAGCTTTCTTT; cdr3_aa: CASVGNTEAFF